The subject of this entry is one T cell receptor beta chain. Only in-frame clones appear in the TCRdb table, and some are missing; sequencing was by immunoSEQ multiplex PCR. Among about 190,000 clones listed, around 84% were seen once. This entry belongs to a study of blood T cell repertoires in COVID-19. The overall study: PBMCs, B-cell-depleted T cells, or T cells provided the cDNA or gDNA that made up the material.

With 1 base removed from V and 6 bases from J, the gap between germline ends came to 10 bases. Germline V gene lookup returns CDR1 SEHNR and CDR2 FQNEAQ (reference sequence). This CDR3 comprises 14 residues. The receptor's source is a human donor in a cohort sampled during active COVID-19. This chain joins TRBV7-9 and TRBJ2-1, with D perhaps matching TRBD2 (6 bases). Input material: peripheral blood. In DNA, the CDR3 is TGTGCCAGCAGCTTAGTTGGAGGGACCAATGAGCAGTTCTTC. Its translation is CASSLVGGTNEQFF.